This TCR beta chain was sequenced in a study of identical twins listed by TCRdb under 2016. For the study in its entirety: To test whether fetal clonotypes persist, this study deep-sequenced TCR alpha and beta repertoires from monozygotic twins, from unrelated adults of various ages, and from cord blood. To rule out contamination, the twin experiments were replicated at different times with different library preparation protocols. Overall study results and their limits: Fewer insertions were carried by abundant cord blood beta clonotypes; a weaker similar trend was observed in young adult naive repertoires, while no such trend was observed in memory repertoires. Recombination models systematically underestimated out-of-frame TCR alpha sharing in monozygotic twins but agreed with sharing between unrelated individuals. A weaker excess of twin sharing was found in beta out-of-frame sequences because the signal-to-noise ratio was lowered by fewer shared sequences. Because the same donors could not be followed over many years, conclusions were based on cross-sectional statistical analysis. Compared with coincidental sharing between unrelated individuals, an excess of low generation-probability sequences was observed among out-of-frame TCR alpha sequences shared between twins. Invariant T cells such as MAIT and iNKT could partly confound zero-insertion analyses, though diverse VJ usage argued against this for most clonotypes.

Trimming accounts for 1 base at V and 6 bases at J, while the number of junction bases matched to no gene is 11. Via the germline V gene, CDR1 is SGHVS and CDR2 FNYEAQ. The CDR3 runs 18 amino acids, cysteine and phenylalanine included. Just CDR3 DNA is preserved here, 54 bases in frame from base 1. All donors were healthy Caucasians. Three pairs of female monozygotic twins, all aged about 18 to 29 years, made up the twin cohort. CD4+ and CD8+ T cell populations were isolated with positive isolation kits from Invitrogen. Receptor amplification or capture employed 5' RACE. Sequencing was carried out with an Illumina HiSeq 2000. A universal primer binding site was introduced by template switching, and a unique molecular identifier was present in the final cDNA, enabling accurate counting of TCR cDNA molecules. First-strand cDNA for TCR alpha and beta chains was synthesized from specific primers in the conserved constant-segment region. To control for contamination, every cDNA library was double barcoded, receiving both a SMART-Mk sample barcode and Illumina barcodes. TruSeq adapter sequences, together with Illumina sample barcodes, were added in two successive PCR steps. The Illumina HiSeq platform was used with custom primers to sequence TCR alpha and beta cDNA libraries. On the authors' methods: Raw reads were processed with MiGEC to extract unique molecular identifiers, and MiXCR was used to determine CDR3 positions. For each individual, recombination models were inferred using an EM algorithm with the repgenHMM and IGoR tools. The tcR package in R was used for shared clonotype analysis, with sharing normalized by the product of cloneset sizes. Out-of-frame nonproductive sequences were analyzed to study raw recombination free of thymic and clonal selection effects. The public sequencing data were trimmed at Q25 with fastp and processed into clonotypes with MiXCR by TCRdb, which kept only in-frame beta chains. Entries that share a CDR3 protein sequence are merged under the most common genes and DNA. The V and J calls were determined by TCRdb, not by the authors. The sample includes around 480,000 distinct CDR3 sequences, with 13% to 15% observed a single time. The ten largest clones take up approximately 1% of the sample.

Details on this clonotype: The target of this receptor is not known. Base quality data are lacking; no much larger clone is found one base away.

The data also belong to a second study, concerning yellow fever vaccine responses in identical twins. The second study also describes: The T cell response to vaccination in identical twins was reported by the authors to appear partly convergent and partly personalized. In identical twins, the study followed T cell clones that responded to the vaccine with precision.

This receptor was taken from a woman between 18 and 29 years old in good health. This chain joins TRBV7-6 to TRBJ2-2; a stretch of 10 junction bases matches TRBD2. Material for sequencing was CD4+ T cells sorted from blood. The base sequence is TGTGCCAGCAGCTTAGAATCTAGCGGGAGTTCCTGGGCCGGGGAGCTGTTTTTT. It translates to CASSLESSGSSWAGELFF.